A selection of T cell receptor beta chains follows, all from one sample in a study of T cell repertoires in cytomegalovirus infection. Via MiXCR, TCRdb re-called the reads, giving one row per CDR3 protein. The sample yields 300,000 to 400,000 distinct CDR3 sequences, 9.5% seen once. Sequenced material: PBMCs. These receptors were obtained from a human donor in good health (CMV status not recorded). Some clones in this sample may be carry-over from other donors' samples. Both conserved end residues are part of each CDR3. A D gene is named only where the DNA matches it firmly. Not all rows give a size; the values are once, few, many and, for expanded clones, a class.

D: -
J: TRBJ1-1
V: TRBV7-2
size: many
DNA: TGTGCCAGCAGCCGAAACGGCAACCAGGAAGCTTTCTTT
CDR3: CASSRNGNQEAFF

D: -
J: TRBJ2-1
V: TRBV6-2/TRBV6-3
size: -
DNA: TGTGCCAGCAGTTACTCGATTAGCTTGACAGGACTAGGGTCCTACAATGAGCAGTTCTTC
CDR3: CASSYSISLTGLGSYNEQFF

D: TRBD1
J: TRBJ1-1
V: TRBV5-1
size: many
DNA: TGCGCCAGCAGCTTGGGATGGGGACAGGGGGCTACGAACACTGAAGCTTTCTTT
CDR3: CASSLGWGQGATNTEAFF

D: -
J: TRBJ2-1
V: TRBV10-3
size: many
DNA: TGTGCCATCAGTGAAGGGGCAAATGAGCAGTTCTTC
CDR3: CAISEGANEQFF

D: TRBD1
J: TRBJ1-1
V: TRBV7-2
size: many
DNA: TGTGCCAGCAGCTTAGCTAGGGGGCGGGAAGCTTTCTTT
CDR3: CASSLARGREAFF

D: -
J: TRBJ2-3
V: TRBV7-2
size: many
DNA: TGTGCCAGCAGCTTAGTCGCAGGCTCGAAGTATTTT
CDR3: CASSLVAGSKYF

D: -
J: TRBJ1-1
V: TRBV7-2
size: many
DNA: TGTGCCAGCAGCTTAACCCCACCGGCTAACACTGAAGCTTTCTTT
CDR3: CASSLTPPANTEAFF

D: TRBD2
J: TRBJ2-1
V: TRBV7-4
size: few
DNA: TGTGCCAGCAGCGGGCGCCTAGCGGGGGTCTCTAACAATGAGCAGTTCTTC
CDR3: CASSGRLAGVSNNEQFF

D: -
J: TRBJ1-1
V: TRBV6-2/TRBV6-3
size: -
DNA: TGTGCCAGCAGTTACGACTTGAACACTGAAGCTTTCTTT
CDR3: CASSYDLNTEAFF

D: -
J: TRBJ1-2
V: TRBV7-2
size: few
DNA: TGTGCCAGCAGCCCCCCGGGGGGGGCTTATGGCTACACCTTC
CDR3: CASSPPGGAYGYTF

D: -
J: TRBJ1-6
V: TRBV11-2
size: many
DNA: TGTGCCAGCAGCTTACAGGGGTCGAGGAATTCACCCCTCCACTTT
CDR3: CASSLQGSRNSPLHF

D: -
J: TRBJ1-1
V: TRBV6-1
size: -
DNA: TGTGCCAGCAGTGAATACGGCAGGGCCACTGAAGCTTTCTTT
CDR3: CASSEYGRATEAFF

D: -
J: TRBJ2-7
V: TRBV5-1
size: many
DNA: TGCGCCAGCAGCCCGGACGCCCATTCCTACGAGCAGTACTTC
CDR3: CASSPDAHSYEQYF

D: -
J: TRBJ2-6
V: TRBV20-1
size: -
DNA: TGCAGTGCCACGGGGAGGCGGACGGCTGGGGCCAACGTCCTGACTTTC
CDR3: CSATGRRTAGANVLTF